Listed below are T cell receptor beta chains from one sample, sequenced in a study of T cells in narcolepsy. The repertoire was sequenced with immunoSEQ multiplex PCR; TCRdb's copy has only in-frame clones and lacks some. The sample carries nearly 25,000 clones, approximately 62% recorded once. The sequencing input was memory (CD45RA-) CD4+ T cells from blood. These receptor sequences come from a human donor in good health. Each CDR3 is given with its conserved first and last residue. A D gene is named only where the DNA matches it firmly. Part of the rows lack a size; the others show once, few, many or a class for expanded clones.

>.|TRBV14|TRBJ2-1|few
CASSRGLGTVSINEQFF
TGTGCCAGCAGCCGGGGTTTGGGCACGGTCTCCATCAATGAGCAGTTCTTC
>TRBD2|TRBV4-1|TRBJ2-5|.
CASSQGLAGGLGTQYF
TGCGCCAGCAGCCAGGGACTAGCGGGGGGGTTAGGGACCCAGTACTTC
>.|TRBV18|TRBJ1-1|.
CASSLGQSTEAFF
TGTGCCAGCTCCCTAGGACAGTCCACTGAAGCTTTCTTT
>TRBD2|TRBV6-1|TRBJ2-5|.
CASSAQGLAGGFQETQYF
TGTGCCAGCAGTGCCCAGGGACTAGCGGGGGGGTTCCAAGAGACCCAGTACTTC
>.|TRBV5-6|TRBJ1-1|.
CASSLEMNTEAFF
TGTGCCAGCAGCTTGGAGATGAACACTGAAGCTTTCTTT
>TRBD2|TRBV7-2|TRBJ2-5|.
CASSSGLAGRETQYF
TGTGCCAGCAGCTCAGGACTAGCGGGAAGGGAGACCCAGTACTTC
>TRBD1|TRBV19|TRBJ1-2|.
CASSIGPGRGLDGYTF
TGTGCCAGTAGTATCGGCCCGGGAAGGGGGCTTGATGGCTACACCTTC
>.|TRBV5-4|TRBJ2-1|.
CASSRQEQFF
TGTGCCAGCTCCAGACAGGAGCAGTTCTTC
>.|TRBV2|TRBJ1-2|.
CASSVYGGYAF
TGTGCCAGCAGTGTTTACGGTGGCTACGCCTTC
>TRBD2|TRBV18|TRBJ2-1|.
CASSRLASSNEQFF
TGTGCCAGCTCCAGACTAGCTTCCAGCAATGAGCAGTTCTTC
>TRBD1|TRBV28|TRBJ1-2|.
CASKAGGPYGYTF
TGTGCCAGCAAAGCAGGGGGGCCCTATGGCTACACCTTC
>TRBD1|TRBV6-1|TRBJ2-2|.
CASRGQGFHGELFF
TGTGCCAGCAGAGGACAGGGGTTCCACGGGGAGCTGTTTTTT
>TRBD1|TRBV19|TRBJ2-3|.
CASRDRGRADTQYF
TGTGCCAGCCGGGACAGGGGGCGCGCAGATACGCAGTATTTT
>TRBD1|TRBV27|TRBJ1-1|once
CASSSSRGNEAFF
TGTGCCAGCAGTTCCTCCAGGGGGAATGAAGCTTTCTTT
>TRBD2|TRBV29-1|TRBJ2-1|.
CSVGASGSVEQFF
TGCAGCGTTGGAGCTAGCGGGAGTGTTGAGCAGTTCTTC
>.|TRBV6-5|TRBJ2-1|few
CASSSLGPGEQFF
TGTGCCAGCAGTTCCCTAGGCCCAGGTGAGCAGTTCTTC
>.|TRBV11-2|TRBJ1-3|few
CASSSSVLSGNTIYF
TGTGCCAGCAGCTCCTCAGTGCTCTCTGGAAACACCATATATTTT
>TRBD2|TRBV7-8|TRBJ2-7|.
CASTTRGGAYEQYF
TGTGCCAGCACCACCCGGGGGGGGGCCTACGAGCAGTACTTC
>.|TRBV9|TRBJ2-1|.
CASNRGSNEQFF
TGTGCCAGCAACCGGGGATCGAATGAGCAGTTCTTC
>TRBD1|TRBV29-1|TRBJ1-1|few
CSVRDSTLPEAFF
TGCAGCGTGAGGGACAGCACCTTACCTGAAGCTTTCTTT
>TRBD2|TRBV5-1|TRBJ2-1|.
CASSSVGLATYNEQFF
TGCGCCAGCAGCTCGGTGGGACTAGCGACGTACAATGAGCAGTTCTTC
>.|TRBV10-2|TRBJ1-2|.
CASSEGGGVYGYTF
TGCGCCAGCAGTGAGGGGGGGGGAGTCTATGGCTACACCTTC
>.|TRBV4-2|TRBJ2-7|.
CASTLTKADYEQYF
TGTGCCAGCACCCTAACTAAGGCGGATTACGAGCAGTACTTC
>TRBD1|TRBV2|TRBJ2-7|.
CASSAYRDRANEQYF
TGTGCCAGCAGCGCCTACCGGGACAGGGCCAACGAGCAGTACTTC
>.|TRBV28|TRBJ1-2|.
CATKTARYGYTF
TGTGCCACTAAAACCGCGAGGTATGGCTACACCTTC
>.|TRBV28|TRBJ1-6|.
CASSFGQGLWALHF
TGTGCCAGCAGTTTCGGCCAGGGGTTATGGGCCCTCCACTTT
>.|TRBV7-2|TRBJ1-2|few
CASSLVGNYGYTF
TGTGCCAGCAGCTTAGTAGGGAACTATGGCTACACCTTC
>.|TRBV28|TRBJ1-5|few
CASSSGRHQPQHF
TGTGCCAGCAGTTCCGGAAGGCATCAGCCCCAGCATTTT
>TRBD2|TRBV5-6|TRBJ2-7|once
CASRLGLAGDTSSYEQYF
TGTGCCAGCAGGCTTGGACTAGCGGGGGACACCAGCTCCTACGAGCAGTACTTC
>.|TRBV5-1|TRBJ1-3|once
CASSQGSSGNTIYF
TGCGCCAGCAGTCAGGGGAGCTCTGGAAACACCATATATTTT
>TRBD1|TRBV6-6|TRBJ2-3|.
CAAGQGSTDTQYF
TGTGCCGCCGGACAGGGCAGCACAGATACGCAGTATTTT
>TRBD1|TRBV7-8|TRBJ2-7|.
CASTPPGQGVTVYF
TGTGCCAGCACCCCACCGGGACAGGGGGTGACCGTGTACTTC
>.|TRBV18|TRBJ1-4|.
CASSSNEKLFF
TGTGCCAGCTCATCCAATGAAAAACTGTTTTTT
>TRBD2|TRBV7-3|TRBJ2-5|.
CASSPSGRASETQYF
TGTGCCAGCAGCCCTAGCGGGAGGGCCTCGGAGACCCAGTACTTC
>TRBD1|TRBV19|TRBJ2-3|few
CASKQQGAADTQYF
TGTGCCAGTAAGCAACAGGGGGCAGCAGATACGCAGTATTTT
>.|TRBV6-1|TRBJ2-2|.
CASRRLGTGELFF
TGTGCCAGCAGACGACTTGGGACCGGGGAGCTGTTTTTT
>.|TRBV7-2|TRBJ2-3|few
CASSLMRDTQYF
TGTGCCAGCAGCTTAATGAGGGATACGCAGTATTTT
>.|TRBV6-5|TRBJ1-3|.
CASSNLSGNTIYF
TGTGCCAGCAGTAACCTCTCTGGAAACACCATATATTTT
>.|TRBV5-4|TRBJ2-2|.
CASSLAFGGSYTGELFF
TGTGCCAGCAGCTTGGCCTTTGGAGGCTCCTACACCGGGGAGCTGTTTTTT
>TRBD1|TRBV7-2|TRBJ1-2|.
CASSLHRGVGYTF
TGTGCCAGCAGCTTACACAGGGGTGTAGGCTACACCTTC
>.|TRBV6-5|TRBJ1-4|.
CASGRAATNEKLFF
TGTGCCAGCGGCCGGGCTGCAACTAATGAAAAACTGTTTTTT
>.|TRBV4-3|TRBJ2-1|.
CASSLLAGLSTYNEQFF
TGCGCCAGCAGCCTACTGGCAGGGCTCTCGACCTACAATGAGCAGTTCTTC
>.|TRBV5-5|TRBJ2-5|.
CASSLLGRFETQYF
TGTGCCAGCAGCTTGTTAGGGCGATTTGAGACCCAGTACTTC